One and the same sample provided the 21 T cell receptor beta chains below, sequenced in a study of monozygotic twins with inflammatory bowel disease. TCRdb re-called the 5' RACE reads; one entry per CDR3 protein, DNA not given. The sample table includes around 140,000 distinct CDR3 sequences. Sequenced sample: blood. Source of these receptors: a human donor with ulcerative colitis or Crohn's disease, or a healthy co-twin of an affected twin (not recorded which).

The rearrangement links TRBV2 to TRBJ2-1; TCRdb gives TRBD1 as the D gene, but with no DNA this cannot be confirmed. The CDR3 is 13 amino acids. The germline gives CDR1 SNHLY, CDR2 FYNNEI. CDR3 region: CASIGGTGNEQFF. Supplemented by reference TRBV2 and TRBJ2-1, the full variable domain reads EPEVTQTPSHQVTQMGQEVILRCVPISNHLYFYWYRQILGQKVEFLVSFYNNEISEKSEIFDDQFSVERPDGSNFTLKIRSTKLEDSAMYFCASIGGTGNEQFFGPGTRLTVL.

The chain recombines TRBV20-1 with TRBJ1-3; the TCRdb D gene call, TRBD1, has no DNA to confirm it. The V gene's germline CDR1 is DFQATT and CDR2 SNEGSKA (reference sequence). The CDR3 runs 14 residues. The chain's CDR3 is CSALRDRAGNTIYF.

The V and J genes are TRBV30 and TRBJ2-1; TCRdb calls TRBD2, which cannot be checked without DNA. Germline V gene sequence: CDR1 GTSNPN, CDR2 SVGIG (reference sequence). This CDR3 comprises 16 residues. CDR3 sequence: CAWRRERAGLNNEQFF. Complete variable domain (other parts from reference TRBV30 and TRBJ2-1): SQTIHQWPATLVQPVGSPLSLECTVEGTSNPNLYWYRQAAGRGLQLLFYSVGIGQISSEVPQNLSASRPQDRQFILSSKKLLLSDSGFYLCAWRRERAGLNNEQFFGPGTRLTVL.

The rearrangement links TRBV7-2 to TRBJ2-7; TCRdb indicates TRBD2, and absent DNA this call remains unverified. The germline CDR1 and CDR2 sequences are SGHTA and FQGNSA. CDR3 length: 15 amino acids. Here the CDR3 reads CASSPGLADSYEQYF.

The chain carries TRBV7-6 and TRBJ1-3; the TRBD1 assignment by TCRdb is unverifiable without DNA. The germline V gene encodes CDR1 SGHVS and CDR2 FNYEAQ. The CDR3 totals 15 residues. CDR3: CASSPAPGQGNTIYF.

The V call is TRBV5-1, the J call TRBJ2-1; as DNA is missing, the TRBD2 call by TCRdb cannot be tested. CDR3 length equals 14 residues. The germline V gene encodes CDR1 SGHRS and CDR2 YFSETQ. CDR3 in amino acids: CASSLGTNHNEQFF.

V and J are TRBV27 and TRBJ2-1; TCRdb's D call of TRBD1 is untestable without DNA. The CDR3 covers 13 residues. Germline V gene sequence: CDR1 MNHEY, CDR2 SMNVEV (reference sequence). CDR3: CASSLWGLDEQFF.

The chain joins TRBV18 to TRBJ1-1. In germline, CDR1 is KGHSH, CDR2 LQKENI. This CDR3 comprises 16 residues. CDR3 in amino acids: CASSPLEGLMNTEAFF.

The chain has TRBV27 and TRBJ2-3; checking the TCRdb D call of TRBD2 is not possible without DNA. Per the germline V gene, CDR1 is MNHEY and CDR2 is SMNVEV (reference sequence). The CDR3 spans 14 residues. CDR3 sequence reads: CASNLAGRSDTQYF.

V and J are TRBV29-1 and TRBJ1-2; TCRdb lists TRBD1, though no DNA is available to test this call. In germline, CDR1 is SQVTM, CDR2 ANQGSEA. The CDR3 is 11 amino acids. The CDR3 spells CSDRQGFGYTF.

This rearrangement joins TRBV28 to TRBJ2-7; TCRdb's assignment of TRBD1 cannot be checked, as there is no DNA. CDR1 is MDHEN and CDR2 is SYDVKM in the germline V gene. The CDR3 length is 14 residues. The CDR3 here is CAGGGGIIDGEQYF.

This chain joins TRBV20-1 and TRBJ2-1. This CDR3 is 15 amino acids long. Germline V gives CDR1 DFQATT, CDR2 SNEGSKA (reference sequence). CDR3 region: CSARDLALGYNEQFF.

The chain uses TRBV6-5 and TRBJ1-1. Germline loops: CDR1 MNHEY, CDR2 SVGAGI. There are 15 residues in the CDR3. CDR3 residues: CASSYSRAGNTEAFF.

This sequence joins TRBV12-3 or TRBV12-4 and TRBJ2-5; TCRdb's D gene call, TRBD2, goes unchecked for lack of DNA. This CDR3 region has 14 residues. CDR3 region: CASSLGSGIKTQYF.

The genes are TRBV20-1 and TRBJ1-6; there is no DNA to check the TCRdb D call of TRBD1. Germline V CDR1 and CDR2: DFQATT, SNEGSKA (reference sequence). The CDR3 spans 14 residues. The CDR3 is CSAMSGGDLSPLHF.

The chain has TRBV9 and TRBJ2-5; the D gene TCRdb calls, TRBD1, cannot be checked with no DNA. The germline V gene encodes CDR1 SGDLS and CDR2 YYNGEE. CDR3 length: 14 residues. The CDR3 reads CASSVAPGGETQYF.

The CDR3 reads CASSPAGTSGSSYNEQFF. J is TRBJ2-1 and V is TRBV5-1; no DNA is available, so the TRBD2 call from TCRdb remains unchecked. The germline V gene encodes CDR1 SGHRS and CDR2 YFSETQ. The length of the CDR3 is 18 residues.

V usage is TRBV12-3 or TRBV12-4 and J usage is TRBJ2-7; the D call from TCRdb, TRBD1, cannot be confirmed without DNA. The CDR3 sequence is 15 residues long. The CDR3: CASSPGTVSGYEQYF.

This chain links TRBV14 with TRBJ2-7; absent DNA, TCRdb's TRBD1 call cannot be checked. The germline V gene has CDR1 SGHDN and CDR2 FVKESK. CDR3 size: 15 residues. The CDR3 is CASSHPGQSSYEQYF.

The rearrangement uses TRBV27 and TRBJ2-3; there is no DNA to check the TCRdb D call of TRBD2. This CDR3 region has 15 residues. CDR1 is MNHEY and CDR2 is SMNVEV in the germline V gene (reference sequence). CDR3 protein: CASSPLAGGADTQYF.

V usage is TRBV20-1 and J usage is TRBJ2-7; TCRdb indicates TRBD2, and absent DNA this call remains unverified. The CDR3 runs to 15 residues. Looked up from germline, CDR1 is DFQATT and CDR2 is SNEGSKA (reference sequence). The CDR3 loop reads CSARVGISGSDEQYF.